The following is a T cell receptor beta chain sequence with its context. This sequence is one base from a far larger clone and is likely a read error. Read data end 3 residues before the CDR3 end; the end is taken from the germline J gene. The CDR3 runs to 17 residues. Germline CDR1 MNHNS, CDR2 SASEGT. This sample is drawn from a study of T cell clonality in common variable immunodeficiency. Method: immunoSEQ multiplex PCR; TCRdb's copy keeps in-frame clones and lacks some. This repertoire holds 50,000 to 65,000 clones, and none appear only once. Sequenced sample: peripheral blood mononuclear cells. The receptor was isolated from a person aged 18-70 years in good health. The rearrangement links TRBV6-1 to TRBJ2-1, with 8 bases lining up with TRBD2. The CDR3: CASTEALLADIYNEQFF. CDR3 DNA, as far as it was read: TGTGCCAGCACTGAAGCGTTACTAGCGGACATTTACAATGAG.